The present T cell receptor (beta chain) was sequenced within a study of T cells in Graves' hyperthyroidism and ophthalmopathy. Clinical Activity Scores of at least 3, NOSPECS grades of at least 4 and durations under 3 months characterized ophthalmopathy patients. Amplification of TCR beta CDR3 regions was performed using RNA transcripts as template. When the TCR CDR3 underwent first-round RT-PCR, the HTBI primer set was used. MiXCR, applied by TCRdb to the multiplex PCR reads, yields one record per CDR3 protein. The sample contains under 400,000 distinct CDR3 sequences, roughly 15% of which appear only once. This clonotype was found a few times. V was clipped by 6 bases and J by 3 bases; unmatched bases: 12. CDR1 PRHDT and CDR2 FYEKMQ come from the germline V gene (reference sequence). There are 17 residues in the CDR3.

The sequence was obtained from an older woman with Graves' ophthalmopathy. The rearrangement links TRBV13 to TRBJ2-5; TRBD2 matches at 11 bases. Sample: blood. This chain's CDR3 is CASRKTSGSREKETQYF. As DNA, the CDR3 is TGTGCCAGCAGGAAAACTAGCGGGAGTCGGGAAAAAGAGACCCAGTACTTC.